This T cell receptor (beta chain) was sequenced for a study of Tregs in tolerant kidney transplant recipients. The CDR3 spans 13 residues. The germline gives CDR1 SQVTM, CDR2 ANQGSEA. The V gene lost 4 bases and the J gene lost 4 bases, with 13 bases spanning the gap. The table lists this clone with a count of one. The antigen is unknown. The study's findings and limits: For some patients, primers changed over time, blocking nucleotide-level comparison.

Generated by immunoSEQ multiplex PCR, the TCRdb table keeps only in-frame clones and is missing some. The sample includes tens of thousands of clones, approximately 93% of them seen just once. Related graft donors supplied nonmyeloablative bone marrow transplants, and mixed chimerism was transient. Unstimulated Tregs (CD4+CD25+CD127-) and CD4+CD25- non-Tregs were sorted from PBMCs. The chain uses TRBV29-1 and TRBJ1-1, with D possibly matching TRBD1 (5 bases). This specimen was CD4+ T cells from blood (PBMCs), taken 12 months after the transplant. The clonotype originates from a human patient who received a combined kidney and bone marrow transplant. Among the T cells, some may be from the graft donor. The CDR3, as DNA: TGCAGCGTTGCGACAGTTTTAGGCACTGAAGCTTTCTTT. Residues: CSVATVLGTEAFF.